The 18 T cell receptor beta chains given below trace back to one sample, sequenced in a study of vaccination and CD4 T cells after COVID-19. For these TCRs, the target antigens are not known. Researchers used the Oncomine TCR Beta short-read assay to sequence DNA from cultured CD4+ T cells. Each CDR3 protein gets one entry after TCRdb re-called the PCR reads with MiXCR. The sample includes 20,000 or so distinct CDR3 sequences, approximately 50% of them seen just once. The treatment here: roughly ten-day PBMC culture with coronavirus spike peptide pools or control peptides (ViraFEST assay). The sample consisted of cultured CD4+ T cells from blood. Receptors originate from a human donor with COVID-19.

V usage is TRBV7-2 and J usage is TRBJ2-7, with 9 bases matching TRBD2. Germline CDR1 and CDR2: SGHTA and FQGNSA. The CDR3 has 14 residues. The J segment lost 0 bases and the V segment lost 3 bases, leaving 0 bases of the junction unmatched. CDR3: CASSFSGGSYEQYF. The CDR3 region has the DNA TGTGCCAGCAGCTTTAGCGGGGGCTCCTACGAGCAGTACTTC.

CDR3: CASSPLGISNQPQHF. CDR3 nucleotide sequence: TGTGCCAGCTCACCACTCGGGATCAGCAATCAGCCCCAGCATTTT. V and J are TRBV18 and TRBJ1-5; no clear D. Germline V gives CDR1 KGHSH, CDR2 LQKENI. This CDR3 is 15 amino acids long. V was trimmed by 1 base and J by 1 base, leaving 8 bases between them.

In this sample, this clonotype turned up a few times. V gene TRBV10-3 combines with J gene TRBJ1-1; D is ambiguous. This CDR3 has 12 residues. V shed 3 bases and J shed 8 bases, with 10 bases lying between them. The germline V gene encodes CDR1 ENHRY and CDR2 SYGVKD. The CDR3 here is CAISETADEAFF. CDR3 nucleotides: TGTGCCATCAGTGAAACGGCAGACGAAGCTTTCTTT.

V and J are TRBV12-3 or TRBV12-4 and TRBJ1-1; possibly TRBD1 for D (6 bases). The CDR3 totals 15 residues. The V and J ends lost 5 bases and 5 bases respectively, with 18 bases between them. The CDR3: CASSTYLRGRTEAFF. The CDR3 DNA follows: TGTGCCAGCAGTACATACCTCCGGGGGCGTACTGAAGCTTTCTTT.

J is TRBJ1-2 and V is TRBV27; D remains unclear. Germline V gene lookup returns CDR1 MNHEY and CDR2 SMNVEV (reference sequence). The CDR3 loop spans 14 amino acids. Trimming pared 6 bases from V and 2 bases from J, leaving 13 bases between. DNA of the CDR3: TGTGCCAGCAGAGGATGGGGTGACAACTATGGCTACACCTTC. This translates into CASRGWGDNYGYTF.

There are a few counts of this clonotype. The rearrangement uses TRBV6-5 and TRBJ1-1, with D possibly matching TRBD1 (5 bases). The ends were cut back, 4 bases at V and 3 bases at J, with 9 bases in the middle. The CDR3 length is 13 residues. CDR1 MNHEY and CDR2 SVGAGI come from the germline V gene. CDR3 amino acids: CASSWDADTEAFF. DNA for the CDR3: TGTGCCAGCAGTTGGGACGCAGACACTGAAGCTTTCTTT.

The V gene is TRBV15, the J gene TRBJ2-7; 8 bases are a match to TRBD2. The CDR3 is made up of 20 amino acids. Germline V CDR1 and CDR2: LNHNV, YYDKDF (reference sequence). With V trimmed by 0 bases and J by 4 bases, 20 bases remained unmatched. The CDR3 spells CATSRDPGGGPPPKVYEQYF. The CDR3 DNA sequence: TGTGCCACCAGCAGAGATCCGGGGGGGGGGCCCCCCCCTAAGGTATACGAGCAGTACTTC.

The rearrangement links TRBV19 to TRBJ2-5; 10 nucleotides align to TRBD2. J lost 7 bases, V lost 3 bases, and 11 bases had no gene match. CDR3 length: 16 amino acids. Germline loops: CDR1 LNHDA, CDR2 SQIVND (reference sequence). The CDR3 nucleotides are TGTGCCAGTAGTATCCTCCCTAGCGGGGGCCGGGGGACCCAGTACTTC. Protein sequence: CASSILPSGGRGTQYF.

The chain combines TRBV14 with TRBJ1-2, with no clear D. This CDR3 is 13 amino acids long. V gave up 4 bases and J gave up 4 bases, with 10 bases separating them. The germline V gene encodes CDR1 SGHDN and CDR2 FVKESK. This CDR3 is CASSPDSGYGYTF. For the CDR3, the DNA is TGTGCCAGCAGCCCGGATTCGGGCTATGGCTACACCTTC. Filled out from reference TRBV14 and TRBJ1-2, the complete variable domain reads EAGVTQFPSHSVIEKGQTVTLRCDPISGHDNLYWYRRVMGKEIKFLLHFVKESKQDESGMPNNRFLAERTGGTYSTLKVQPAELEDSGVYFCASSPDSGYGYTFGSGTRLTVV.

A few counts support this clonotype. The chain uses TRBV6-5 and TRBJ1-2; no definite D call. Trimming took 2 bases from V and 2 from J, leaving 6 bases between them. Germline-derived CDR1 and CDR2 are MNHEY and SVGAGI. The CDR3 length is 13 residues. The CDR3 loop reads CASSYIGNYGYTF. The CDR3 DNA reads TGTGCCAGCAGTTACATAGGGAACTATGGCTACACCTTC.

This clonotype showed up just a few times. The chain couples TRBV24-1 to TRBJ1-5; D ambiguous. CDR1 KGHDR and CDR2 SFDVKD come from the germline V gene. V gave up 3 bases and J gave up 0 bases, with 11 bases separating them. This CDR3 has 16 residues. The CDR3 here is CATSDPGEDSNQPQHF. CDR3 in DNA: TGTGCCACCAGTGATCCCGGGGAAGATAGCAATCAGCCCCAGCATTTT.

The rearrangement joins TRBV20-1 to TRBJ2-7; TRBD1 is a possible D gene (6 bases). The CDR3 runs to 10 residues. The V gene's germline CDR1 is DFQATT and CDR2 SNEGSKA (reference sequence). V was cut by 5 bases and J by 10 bases, with 12 bases left in between. The CDR3 spells CSAHHGGQYF. The DNA of the CDR3 is TGCAGTGCTCACCATGGGGGCCAGTACTTC.

V gene TRBV2 combines with J gene TRBJ2-7; D is perhaps TRBD1 (6 bases). Trimming shortened V by 8 bases and J by 2 bases, and 16 bases separated the two germline ends. This CDR3 is built from 14 residues. From germline, CDR1 is SNHLY and CDR2 FYNNEI. The CDR3 nucleotides read TGTGCCAGCCTCACCGGGACAAGTACCTACGAGCAGTACTTC. Protein: CASLTGTSTYEQYF.

V gene TRBV19 combines with J gene TRBJ2-4; D is uncertain. CDR3 length equals 13 residues. Germline lookup yields CDR1 LNHDA and CDR2 SQIVND (reference sequence). V was pared by 4 bases and J by 8 bases, with 12 bases between. Written as DNA, the CDR3 is TGTGCCAGTAGTACTGGGTACTCGGACATTCAGTACTTC. It yields the protein CASSTGYSDIQYF.

This chain uses TRBV6-1 with TRBJ2-3; 11 bases agree with TRBD2. The V gene's germline CDR1 is MNHNS and CDR2 SASEGT. The ends lost 7 bases at V and 0 bases at J; junction bases unmatched: 3. This CDR3 has 15 amino acids. The CDR3 DNA reads as TGTGCCAGCACCCCTAGCGGGGGGAGCACAGATACGCAGTATTTT. Translation: CASTPSGGSTDTQYF.

This clonotype came up a few times. This chain connects TRBV7-2 to TRBJ2-7; D might be TRBD1 (6 bases). CDR3 length equals 14 residues. In germline, CDR1 is SGHTA, CDR2 FQGNSA. Trimming pared 3 bases from V and 1 base from J, leaving 10 bases between. The CDR3 is CASSFTDRSYEQYF. As DNA, the CDR3 is TGTGCCAGCAGCTTTACGGACAGATCCTACGAGCAGTACTTC. Supplemented by reference TRBV7-2 and TRBJ2-7, the full variable domain reads GAGVSQSPSNKVTEKGKDVELRCDPISGHTALYWYRQSLGQGLEFLIYFQGNSAPDKSGLPSDRFSAERTGGSVSTLTIQRTQQEDSAVYLCASSFTDRSYEQYFGPGTRLTVT.

By frequency in the sample, this clonotype is large. The chain couples TRBV20-1 to TRBJ2-4; 9 nucleotides align to TRBD1. The ends lost 2 bases at V and 7 bases at J; junction bases unmatched: 9. The CDR3 covers 15 residues. The germline CDR1 and CDR2 sequences are DFQATT and SNEGSKA (reference sequence). The DNA of the CDR3 is TGCAGTGCTAGAAAACTACAGGGGGCTCAGAACATTCAGTACTTC. Protein sequence: CSARKLQGAQNIQYF.

The chain carries TRBV18 and TRBJ2-7; D is unclear. Germline V CDR1 and CDR2: KGHSH, LQKENI. V lost 0 bases and J lost 2, with 8 bases in between. The CDR3 is 14 residues long. The CDR3, as DNA: TGTGCCAGCTCACCACCTGAGACGCCCTACGAGCAGTACTTC. Its translation: CASSPPETPYEQYF.